Given below is one TCR beta chain in context. These data are taken from a study of identical twins. Germline-derived CDR1 and CDR2 are SGHVS and FQNEAQ. The CDR3 is 15 amino acids. V lost 1 base and J 2 bases, leaving 6 bases between the germline ends. There were only healthy Caucasians among the donors. TCRdb re-called the 5' RACE reads with MiXCR, one entry per CDR3 protein. This repertoire shows roughly 220,000 distinct CDR3 sequences, about 6.7% found once; its top ten account for about 15%. The sample was also linked to a second study, of T cells expressing NK-cell markers.

The TCR sequence derives from a woman younger than 35 in good health. The chain is built from TRBV7-8 and TRBJ2-6, with D perhaps TRBD1 (6 bases). Material for sequencing was CD8+ T cells sorted from blood. CDR3 region: CASSLGGPGANVLTF. CDR3 nucleotide sequence: TGTGCCAGCAGCTTAGGGGGGCCTGGGGCCAACGTCCTGACTTTC. Supplemented by reference TRBV7-8 and TRBJ2-6, the full variable domain reads GAGVSQSPRYKVAKRGQDVALRCDPISGHVSLFWYQQALGQGPEFLTYFQNEAQLDKSGLPSDRFFAERPEGSVSTLKIQRTQQEDSAVYLCASSLGGPGANVLTFGAGSRLTVL.